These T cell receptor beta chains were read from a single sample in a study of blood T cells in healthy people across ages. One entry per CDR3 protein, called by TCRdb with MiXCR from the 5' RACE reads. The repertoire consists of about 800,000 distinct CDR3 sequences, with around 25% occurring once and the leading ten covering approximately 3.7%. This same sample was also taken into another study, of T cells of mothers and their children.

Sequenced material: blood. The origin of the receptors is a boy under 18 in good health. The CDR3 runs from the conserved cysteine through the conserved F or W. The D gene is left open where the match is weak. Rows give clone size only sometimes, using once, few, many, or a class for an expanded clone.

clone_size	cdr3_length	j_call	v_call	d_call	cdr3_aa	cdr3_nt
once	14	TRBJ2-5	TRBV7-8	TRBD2	CASRLGPSGRLQYF	TGTGCCAGCAGGTTAGGGCCTAGCGGGAGGCTACAGTACTTC
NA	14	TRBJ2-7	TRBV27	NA	CANSPMSGSYEQYF	TGTGCCAACAGCCCCATGAGCGGCTCCTACGAGCAGTACTTC
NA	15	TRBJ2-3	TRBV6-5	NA	CASSYSGALADTQCF	TGTGCCAGCAGTTACTCGGGGGCTTTGGCTGATACGCAGTGTTTT
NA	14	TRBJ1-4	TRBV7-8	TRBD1	CASSTRTGMEKLFF	TGTGCCAGCAGCACCCGGACAGGGATGGAAAAACTGTTTTTT
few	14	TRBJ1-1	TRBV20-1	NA	CSGAYTGRDTEAFF	TGCAGTGGGGCTTATACAGGGAGGGACACTGAAGCTTTCTTT
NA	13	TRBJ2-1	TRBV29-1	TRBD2	CSLAGIAYNEQFF	TGCAGCTTAGCGGGAATCGCCTACAATGAGCAGTTCTTC
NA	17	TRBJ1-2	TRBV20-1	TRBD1	CSPRNPDREGWGYGYTF	TGCAGTCCGCGAAACCCGGACAGGGAGGGTTGGGGCTATGGCTACACCTTC
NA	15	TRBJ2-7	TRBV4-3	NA	CASSLAGPVSYEQYF	TGCGCCAGCAGCCTTGCGGGGCCCGTCTCCTACGAGCAGTACTTC
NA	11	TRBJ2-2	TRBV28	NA	CACSLPGELFF	TGTGCCTGCAGCCTACCCGGGGAGCTGTTTTTT
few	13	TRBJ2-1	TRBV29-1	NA	CSVDGISYSEQFF	TGCAGCGTTGATGGGATCTCCTACAGTGAGCAGTTCTTC
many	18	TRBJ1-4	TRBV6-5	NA	CASSYPIPGRTTNEKLFF	TGTGCCAGCAGTTACCCGATCCCTGGACGGACAACTAATGAAAAACTGTTTTTT
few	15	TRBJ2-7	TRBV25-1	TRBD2	CASSDGLAGGDEQYF	TGTGCCAGCAGTGATGGACTAGCGGGGGGGGACGAGCAGTACTTC
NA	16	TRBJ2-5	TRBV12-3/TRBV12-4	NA	CASSFKAARSQETQHF	TGTGCCAGCAGTTTCAAAGCGGCGCGGAGCCAAGAGACCCAGCACTTC
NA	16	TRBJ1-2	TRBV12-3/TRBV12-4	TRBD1	CASSPHMGQGARGYTF	TGTGCCAGCAGTCCCCATATGGGACAGGGGGCTAGGGGCTACACCTTC
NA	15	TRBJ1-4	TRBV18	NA	CASSPDGSNNEKLFF	TGTGCCAGCTCACCCGACGGATCCAATAATGAAAAACTGTTTTTT
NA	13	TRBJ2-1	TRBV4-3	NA	CASRATANNEQFF	TGCGCCAGCCGTGCTACCGCGAACAATGAGCAGTTCTTC
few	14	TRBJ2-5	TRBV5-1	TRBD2	CASSLGRGGSVQYF	TGCGCCAGCAGCTTGGGCCGGGGGGGGAGTGTCCAGTACTTC
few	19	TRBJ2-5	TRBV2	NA	CASSVGHPGLSNGEETQYF	TGTGCCAGCAGTGTCGGTCATCCGGGACTCTCTAACGGGGAAGAGACCCAGTACTTC
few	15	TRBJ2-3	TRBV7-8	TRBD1	CASSKQGAMGDTQYF	TGTGCCAGCAGCAAACAGGGGGCGATGGGGGATACGCAGTATTTT
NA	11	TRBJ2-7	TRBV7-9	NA	CASSKRGEQYF	TGTGCCAGCAGCAAAAGAGGCGAGCAGTACTTC
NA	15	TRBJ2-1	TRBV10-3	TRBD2	CAISEGLAGYNEQFF	TGTGCCATCAGCGAAGGACTAGCGGGCTACAATGAGCAGTTCTTC
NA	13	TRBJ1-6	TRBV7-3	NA	CASSSKVNSPLHF	TGTGCCAGCAGCTCGAAAGTTAATTCACCCCTCCACTTT
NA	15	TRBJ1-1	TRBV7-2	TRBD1	CASSLGGTGGSVAFF	TGTGCCAGCAGCTTAGGAGGGACAGGGGGCTCCGTCGCTTTCTTT
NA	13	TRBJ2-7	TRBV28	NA	CASSWGRAYEQYF	TGTGCCAGCAGCTGGGGACGGGCCTACGAGCAGTACTTC
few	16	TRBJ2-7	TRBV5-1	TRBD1	CASSLIKGQKSYEQYF	TGCGCCAGCAGCTTGATAAAGGGACAGAAGTCCTACGAGCAGTACTTC
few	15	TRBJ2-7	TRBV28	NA	CASSSIHILGYEQYF	TGTGCCAGCAGTTCTATTCATATCTTAGGGTACGAGCAGTACTTC
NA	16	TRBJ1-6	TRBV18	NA	CASSPNREIGNSPLHF	TGTGCCAGCTCACCTAACAGGGAAATTGGGAATTCACCCCTCCACTTT